This record concerns one T cell receptor beta chain sequence. The antigen is not known. Looked up from germline, CDR1 is MDHEN and CDR2 is SYDVKM. V was trimmed by 6 bases and J by 0 bases, leaving 18 bases between them. The CDR3 loop spans 16 amino acids. Random hexamers primed reverse transcription of 0.5 to 1 ug RNA. It was immunoSEQ multiplex PCR that amplified TCR beta CDR3 across 54 Vbeta and 13 Jbeta. Each CDR3 protein gets one entry after TCRdb re-called the immunoSEQ multiplex PCR reads with MiXCR. Of around 270,000 distinct CDR3 sequences detected, about 82% appear once; the ten largest clones hold around 0.2%. Sequencing of TCR beta was carried out in blood CD8+ and CD4+ T cells. Relapsing-remitting disease, either stable or active, was present in the treatment-naive patients who were the multiple sclerosis controls. These data come from a study of CD8 T cells in Susac syndrome. Study-level findings and limits: The study admitted that it had a relatively small number of individuals in its TCR sequencing and HLA analysis.

Material: CD8+ T cells from PBMCs. The clonotype originates from a human donor with multiple sclerosis. The J gene is TRBJ2-7, the V gene TRBV28; D is undetermined. CDR3 amino acids: CASSRGVSASSYEQYF. For the CDR3, the DNA is TGTGCCAGCAGCCGCGGCGTGTCTGCTAGCTCCTACGAGCAGTACTTC.